What follows is one TCR beta chain and its context. The V gene's germline CDR1 is SGHVS and CDR2 FNYEAQ. The CDR3 is 19 residues long. The V end lost 5 bases, the J end lost 2 bases, and 25 bases lay between the germline ends. No alpha-beta pairing information exists for these sequences. Sequencing used immunoSEQ multiplex PCR; TCRdb keeps in-frame clones, though not all of them. The table has approximately 100,000 clones, just over 90% seen once. Sorting used thawed, overnight-rested PBMC stained with anti-CD3, a viability dye and GMM-loaded CD1B tetramer. CD1B tetramers were loaded with Rhodococcus equi-derived C32 glucose monomycolate. CD14-expressing monocytes were removed from PBMC before cryopreservation and sorting. Each donor contributed roughly 92,000 sorted tetramer-negative cells. This entry comes from a study of T cells in tuberculosis. Looking at the study overall: Sequenced TCRs come from CD1B-GMM tetramer-binding T cells.

The chain links TRBV7-6 to TRBJ1-5, with D possibly TRBD1 on 6 matching bases. This sequence originates from an adult woman with latent tuberculosis. Sequencing was carried out using CD1b-GMM tetramer-negative cells sorted from PBMCs. The DNA of the CDR3 is TGTGCCAGCAGCCCGGCAAACAGGGTAAAATTAGAAGGCAATCAGCCCCAGCATTTT. It codes for CASSPANRVKLEGNQPQHF. Full variable domain (remainder filled in from reference TRBV7-6 and TRBJ1-5): GAGVSQSPRYKVTKRGQDVALRCDPISGHVSLYWYRQALGQGPEFLTYFNYEAQQDKSGLPNDRFSAERPEGSISTLTIQRTEQRDSAMYRCASSPANRVKLEGNQPQHFGDGTRLSIL.